The TCR beta chain described here comes from a study of T-cell memory formation after mild COVID-19. Whole-study results and caveats: Memory cells collected pre-infection included some clones that later responded, suggesting cross-reactive memory joined.

J gave up 5 bases and V 5 bases, and 10 bases lay outside the gene matches. The CDR3 loop spans 15 amino acids. Germline lookup yields CDR1 SGHRS and CDR2 YFSETQ. On this clonotype: The antigen is undetermined.

TCRdb called the 5' RACE reads again in MiXCR, with one record for every CDR3 protein. Here the sample spans approximately 430,000 distinct CDR3 sequences, roughly a quarter being singletons. Sequenced material: PBMCs or a T cell subset sorted from them (not recorded which). The TCR originated in an adult woman who had mild COVID-19 (a few samples of this study predate the infection). Cell type and time point are not known. The chain combines TRBV5-1 with TRBJ2-5, with 9 bases lining up with TRBD1. The CDR3 DNA reads TGCGCCAGCAGGACCGGGACAGGGTCTTCGGAGACCCAGTACTTC. It specifies CASRTGTGSSETQYF. Combining the CDR3 with reference TRBV5-1 and TRBJ2-5 gives the whole variable domain KAGVTQTPRYLIKTRGQQVTLSCSPISGHRSVSWYQQTPGQGLQFLFEYFSETQRNKGNFPGRFSGRQFSNSRSEMNVSTLELGDSALYLCASRTGTGSSETQYFGPGTRLLVL.